The T cell receptor (beta chain) described here comes from a study of technical replicates of blood from several donors. Some clones are missing from TCRdb's copy, which holds only in-frame ones; the method was immunoSEQ multiplex PCR. The profile shows 65,000 to 95,000 clones, around 85% of them singletons. V lost 1 base, J lost 5 bases, and 8 bases stayed unmatched. The CDR3 totals 17 residues. The germline V gene has CDR1 MGHRA and CDR2 YSYEKL. This clone appeared a few times. Other DNA sequences from this sample encode an identical CDR3 as well. V and J are TRBV4-1 and TRBJ2-3; 11 nucleotides agree with TRBD2. The source of this sequence is a human donor in good health. Some clones in this sample may be carry-over from other donors' samples. What was sequenced was PBMCs. The CDR3 reads CASSQGVSGGALDTQYF. The CDR3 bases are TGCGCCAGCAGCCAAGGGGTTAGCGGGGGGGCCCTAGATACGCAGTATTTT.